A selection of T cell receptor beta chains follows, all from one sample in a study of PD-1 blockade in classical Hodgkin lymphoma. This table comes from immunoSEQ multiplex PCR, and its TCRdb copy is limited to in-frame clones, with some not included. This table has some 15,000 clones, 65% to 80% appearing once. Sequencing was performed on CD4+ T cells from blood, taken before the fourth cycle of nivolumab. The receptors were sampled from a human donor with classical Hodgkin lymphoma. The CDR3 runs from the conserved cysteine through the conserved F or W. A D gene is named only where the DNA matches it firmly. A clone size is listed for some rows: how often the clone was seen (once, few, many), or a class if it is expanded.

V gene: TRBV25-1
J gene: TRBJ2-1
clone size: NA
D gene: NA
CDR3 protein: CASSAALLAEQFF
CDR3 DNA: TGTGCCAGCAGTGCCGCCCTGTTGGCCGAGCAGTTCTTC

V gene: TRBV10-3
J gene: TRBJ2-2
clone size: NA
D gene: NA
CDR3 protein: CAISDRAHPENGELFF
CDR3 DNA: TGTGCCATCAGTGACAGGGCCCACCCCGAGAACGGGGAGCTGTTTTTT

V gene: TRBV19
J gene: TRBJ2-5
clone size: NA
D gene: TRBD1
CDR3 protein: CASSSWTGGEETQYF
CDR3 DNA: TGTGCCAGTAGTTCCTGGACAGGGGGCGAAGAGACCCAGTACTTC

V gene: TRBV29-1
J gene: TRBJ2-5
clone size: NA
D gene: TRBD2
CDR3 protein: CSVAPGLAGSRQETQYF
CDR3 DNA: TGCAGCGTTGCCCCGGGACTAGCGGGTTCCCGCCAAGAGACCCAGTACTTC

V gene: TRBV6-1
J gene: TRBJ2-7
clone size: NA
D gene: NA
CDR3 protein: CASSPSLGSSYEQYF
CDR3 DNA: TGTGCCAGCAGCCCATCGTTGGGAAGCTCCTACGAGCAGTACTTC

V gene: TRBV23-1
J gene: TRBJ1-2
clone size: NA
D gene: TRBD1
CDR3 protein: CASSRDRDRFPNYGYTF
CDR3 DNA: TGCGCCAGCAGCCGCGACAGGGATCGCTTCCCTAACTATGGCTACACCTTC

V gene: TRBV5-5
J gene: TRBJ2-3
clone size: NA
D gene: NA
CDR3 protein: CASTLRGVGDTQYF
CDR3 DNA: TGTGCCAGCACCCTGCGAGGGGTGGGAGATACGCAGTATTTT

V gene: TRBV15
J gene: TRBJ1-5
clone size: NA
D gene: NA
CDR3 protein: CATSRGSGEQPQHF
CDR3 DNA: TGTGCCACCAGCAGAGGGTCAGGGGAACAGCCCCAGCATTTT

V gene: TRBV2
J gene: TRBJ1-2
clone size: NA
D gene: NA
CDR3 protein: CASSIIGWDGYTF
CDR3 DNA: TGTGCCAGCAGCATCATCGGGTGGGATGGCTACACCTTC

V gene: TRBV6-1
J gene: TRBJ2-1
clone size: few
D gene: NA
CDR3 protein: CASSVTHADEQFF
CDR3 DNA: TGTGCCAGCAGTGTTACTCACGCGGATGAGCAGTTCTTC

V gene: TRBV27
J gene: TRBJ1-5
clone size: NA
D gene: NA
CDR3 protein: CASSAAGSNQPQHF
CDR3 DNA: TGTGCCAGCAGCGCTGCAGGTAGCAATCAGCCCCAGCATTTT

V gene: TRBV11-1
J gene: TRBJ2-5
clone size: NA
D gene: NA
CDR3 protein: CASSWGLIETQYF
CDR3 DNA: TGTGCCAGCAGCTGGGGGTTGATCGAGACCCAGTACTTC

V gene: TRBV10-1
J gene: TRBJ2-7
clone size: NA
D gene: TRBD2
CDR3 protein: CASSPGLAGRPYF
CDR3 DNA: TGCGCCAGCAGTCCCGGACTAGCGGGGAGACCGTACTTC

V gene: TRBV5-4
J gene: TRBJ1-4
clone size: NA
D gene: NA
CDR3 protein: CASSMAGGSNEKLFF
CDR3 DNA: TGTGCCAGCAGCATGGCCGGGGGGTCCAATGAAAAACTGTTTTTT

V gene: TRBV10-3
J gene: TRBJ2-3
clone size: NA
D gene: NA
CDR3 protein: CAISDRGTSTDTQYF
CDR3 DNA: TGTGCCATCAGTGACAGGGGCACTAGCACAGATACGCAGTATTTT

V gene: TRBV27
J gene: TRBJ1-1
clone size: NA
D gene: TRBD1
CDR3 protein: CASSRAGQGAGNTEAFF
CDR3 DNA: TGTGCCAGCAGCCGGGCGGGACAGGGGGCGGGGAACACTGAAGCTTTCTTT

V gene: TRBV10-3
J gene: TRBJ1-2
clone size: NA
D gene: TRBD1
CDR3 protein: CAISTGQEDGYTF
CDR3 DNA: TGTGCCATCAGTACGGGACAGGAGGATGGCTACACCTTC

V gene: TRBV19
J gene: TRBJ2-7
clone size: few
D gene: TRBD1
CDR3 protein: CASWDRENEQYF
CDR3 DNA: TGTGCCAGTTGGGACAGGGAAAACGAGCAGTACTTC